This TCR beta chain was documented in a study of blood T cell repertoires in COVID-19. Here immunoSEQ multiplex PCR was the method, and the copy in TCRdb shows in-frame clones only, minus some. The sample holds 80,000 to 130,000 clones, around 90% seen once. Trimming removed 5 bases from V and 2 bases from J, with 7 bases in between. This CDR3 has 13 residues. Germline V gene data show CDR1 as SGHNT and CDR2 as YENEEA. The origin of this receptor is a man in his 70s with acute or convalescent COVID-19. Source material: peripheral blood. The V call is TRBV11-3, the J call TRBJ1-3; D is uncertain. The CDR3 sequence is CASSPTTGNTIYF. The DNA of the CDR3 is TGTGCCAGCAGCCCTACCACTGGAAACACCATATATTTT.